This TCR beta chain was observed in a study of shared clonotypes between healthy human individuals. The study, taken as a whole, reports: Among donors, sharing of clonotypes was expected to be affected by sequencing depth.

Naive-designated CD8 cells lacked CD45RO, were positively enriched for CCR7, and omitted terminally differentiated effector memory CD45RA+ cells. All the donors were Caucasian adults who lived in Nashville, Tennessee. Deep was the level used in running the assay. The data were produced by immunoSEQ multiplex PCR, yet TCRdb's version contains in-frame clones alone and is incomplete. The sample records approximately 2,000,000 clones, just under 95% being singletons. Germline V gene sequence: CDR1 SEHNR, CDR2 FQNEAQ (reference sequence). The CDR3 runs 13 residues. V was pared by 4 bases and J by 5 bases, with 11 bases between. With respect to this clone: The target antigen is unknown.

Sequenced input: naive CD8+ T cells from PBMCs. The sequence derives from a man younger than 35 in good health. Some clones in this sample may be carry-over from other donors' samples. The chain employs TRBV7-9 and TRBJ2-5, with TRBD1 as a possible D gene (5 bases). For the CDR3, the DNA is TGTGCCAGCAGCTCAGGGTGGGTGGAGACCCAGTACTTC. This encodes CASSSGWVETQYF. Supplemented by reference TRBV7-9 and TRBJ2-5, the full variable domain reads DTGVSQNPRHKITKRGQNVTFRCDPISEHNRLYWYRQTLGQGPEFLTYFQNEAQLEKSRLLSDRFSAERPKGSFSTLEIQRTEQGDSAMYLCASSSGWVETQYFGPGTRLLVL.